Shown below are 24 T cell receptor beta chains from a single sample sequenced in a study of T cell responses to AZD1222 COVID-19 vaccine. TCRdb keeps only in-frame clones here, not all; method: immunoSEQ multiplex PCR. This sample has about 48,000 clones, with around nine tenths found just once. The source material was peripheral blood, sampled 28 days after the second AZD1222 dose. These receptors were taken from an adult who received the AZD1222 COVID-19 vaccine.

This chain connects TRBV19 to TRBJ2-7; D is unresolved. CDR3 size: 13 residues. CDR1 is LNHDA and CDR2 is SQIVND in the germline V gene (reference sequence). The germline V and J ends were trimmed by 5 bases and 2 bases, with 10 bases remaining between them. The CDR3 region is CASSGHPTYEQYF. The CDR3 region has the DNA TGTGCCAGTAGTGGGCACCCGACCTACGAGCAGTACTTC. Full variable domain (rest looked up from reference TRBV19 and TRBJ2-7): DGGITQSPKYLFRKEGQNVTLSCEQNLNHDAMYWYRQDPGQGLRLIYYSQIVNDFQKGDIAEGYSVSREKKESFPLTVTSAQKNPTAFYLCASSGHPTYEQYFGPGTRLTVT.

The J gene is TRBJ2-3, the V gene TRBV7-2; D remains unclear. Germline loops: CDR1 SGHTA, CDR2 FQGNSA. Trimming took off 3 bases at V and 0 bases at J, with 13 bases between the two ends. The CDR3 sequence is 16 residues long. The CDR3 DNA follows: TGTGCCAGCAGCTTCAGCCAGATCGCAAGCACAGATACGCAGTATTTT. This sequence encodes CASSFSQIASTDTQYF.

The V gene is TRBV11-2, the J gene TRBJ2-2; D not certain. From germline, CDR1 is SGHAT and CDR2 FQNNGV. Between the trimmed V and J ends, which lost 1 base and 8 bases, there was a span of 11 bases. This CDR3 spans 14 amino acids. CDR3 sequence reads: CASSLAVGYGELFF. CDR3 sequence (DNA): TGTGCCAGCAGCTTAGCTGTGGGATATGGGGAGCTGTTTTTT.

Of note for this clone: This may be a read error: a much more frequent sequence differs by one nucleotide. CDR3 bases: TGTGCCAGCAGCCCCTTGGGACATCTCGCTGAAGCTTTCTTT. The encoded protein is CASSPLGHLAEAFF. The chain recombines TRBV28 with TRBJ1-1; D may be TRBD1 (6 bases). Germline V gene sequence: CDR1 MDHEN, CDR2 SYDVKM. V was trimmed by 6 bases and J by 6 bases, leaving 17 bases between them. This CDR3 spans 14 amino acids. The full variable domain, in which reference TRBV28 and TRBJ1-1 provide the parts outside the CDR3, is DVKVTQSSRYLVKRTGEKVFLECVQDMDHENMFWYRQDPGLGLRLIYFSYDVKMKEKGDIPEGYSVSREKKERFSLILESASTNQTSMYLCASSPLGHLAEAFFGQGTRLTVV.

The chain uses TRBV4-1 and TRBJ2-3; D is undetermined. Trimming removed 5 bases at V and 3 bases at J, with 15 bases between. The length of the CDR3 is 15 residues. The germline gives CDR1 MGHRA, CDR2 YSYEKL. The CDR3 is CASSASTGLTDTQYF. The CDR3 DNA follows: TGCGCCAGCAGCGCTTCGACGGGCTTAACAGATACGCAGTATTTT.

The gene calls are TRBV18 and TRBJ1-1, with TRBD1 matching over 9 bases. Germline CDR1 is KGHSH and CDR2 is LQKENI. Unmatched junction bases numbered 8, after V lost 2 bases and J lost 4 bases. The CDR3 extends over 16 amino acids. The CDR3 coding sequence is TGTGCCAGCTCACCATGGCCACAGGGGGCTTTCACTGAAGCTTTCTTT. Translation: CASSPWPQGAFTEAFF. Using reference TRBV18 and TRBJ1-1 for the parts outside the CDR3, the full variable domain is NAGVMQNPRHLVRRRGQEARLRCSPMKGHSHVYWYRQLPEEGLKFMVYLQKENIIDESGMPKERFSAEFPKEGPSILRIQQVVRGDSAAYFCASSPWPQGAFTEAFFGQGTRLTVV.

The V gene is TRBV28, the J gene TRBJ2-7; D might be TRBD1 or TRBD2, each matching 5 bases. The length of the CDR3 is 15 residues. Trimming took 4 bases from V and 0 from J, leaving 13 bases between them. The germline V gene has CDR1 MDHEN and CDR2 SYDVKM. The CDR3 DNA is TGTGCCAGCAGTTCCGGGACGGCCAGCTCCTACGAGCAGTACTTC. Protein: CASSSGTASSYEQYF.

The V and J genes are TRBV2 and TRBJ2-7; 8 nucleotides line up with TRBD1. This CDR3 has 15 amino acids. CDR1 and CDR2 (germline): SNHLY, FYNNEI. J was trimmed by 1 base and V by 6 bases; bases with no gene match: 8. The CDR3 loop reads CASSEQGVNSYEQYF. The CDR3 bases are TGTGCCAGCAGCGAACAGGGGGTAAATTCCTACGAGCAGTACTTC.

The chain carries TRBV5-6 and TRBJ2-6; D may match TRBD1 or TRBD2 (5 bases each). The CDR3 sequence is 15 residues long. The ends were cut back, 2 bases at V and 1 base at J, with 7 bases in the middle. Germline V gene sequence: CDR1 SGHDT, CDR2 YYEEEE. The CDR3 here is CASSLWGSGANVLTF. CDR3 DNA sequence: TGTGCCAGCAGCTTATGGGGGTCTGGGGCCAACGTCCTGACTTTC.

This clone was detected only once. V gene TRBV10-3 combines with J gene TRBJ2-1, with no clear D. V lost 10 bases, J lost 6 bases, and 16 bases lay in between. Germline assignment: CDR1 ENHRY and CDR2 SYGVKD. The CDR3 extends over 13 amino acids. In nucleotides, the CDR3 is TGTGCCACGACGACCAGAGCCGTCAATGAGCAGTTCTTC. Translated: CATTTRAVNEQFF.

This chain joins TRBV28 and TRBJ1-5, with 8 bases aligning to TRBD1. The CDR3 consists of 14 residues. Looked up from germline, CDR1 is MDHEN and CDR2 is SYDVKM. With 7 bases clipped from V and 5 bases from J, the junction kept 7 bases outside the gene matches. CDR3 coding DNA: TGTGCCAGCACCCCGACAGGGGAGGATCAGCCCCAGCATTTT. This codes for CASTPTGEDQPQHF.

This rearrangement joins TRBV2 to TRBJ2-1, with D hard to call. The ends were cut back, 10 bases at V and 5 bases at J, with 30 bases in the middle. Germline CDR1 reads SNHLY; CDR2 reads FYNNEI. The CDR3 extends over 18 amino acids. Here the CDR3 reads CATGHPASDSPLNNEQFF. CDR3 bases: TGTGCCACAGGTCACCCCGCGTCTGACTCACCACTAAACAATGAGCAGTTCTTC.

The chain employs TRBV6-5 and TRBJ2-5; D ambiguous. The CDR3 runs 15 residues. Trimming stripped 0 bases from V and 0 bases from J, with 8 bases between. Germline loops: CDR1 MNHEY, CDR2 SVGAGI. CDR3 residues: CASSYSPPNQETQYF. In DNA form, the CDR3 reads TGTGCCAGCAGTTACTCGCCCCCGAACCAAGAGACCCAGTACTTC.

V usage is TRBV7-2 and J usage is TRBJ2-2, with 10 positions matching TRBD1. The J segment lost 7 bases and the V segment lost 6 bases, leaving 17 bases of the junction unmatched. The germline CDR1 and CDR2 sequences are SGHTA and FQGNSA. CDR3 length equals 18 residues. CDR3 in amino acids: CASRNNDRGRFLSGELFF. The DNA of the CDR3 is TGTGCCAGCAGGAATAACGACAGGGGGCGCTTTTTAAGCGGGGAGCTGTTTTTT.

The chain employs TRBV5-1 and TRBJ1-6; D might be TRBD1 (5 bases). The CDR3 loop spans 17 amino acids. Germline values: CDR1 SGHRS, CDR2 YFSETQ. The germline V and J ends were trimmed by 4 bases and 5 bases, with 19 bases remaining between them. CDR3 bases: TGCGCCAGCAGCCCCCGGGACCTAGGAAGACATAATTCACCCCTCCACTTT. Protein product: CASSPRDLGRHNSPLHF.

This chain links TRBV6-2 or TRBV6-3 with TRBJ1-1; D remains ambiguous. Trimming took 6 bases from V and 1 from J, leaving 18 bases between them. The CDR3 is made up of 16 amino acids. The germline CDR1 and CDR2 sequences are MNHEY and SVGEGT. The CDR3: CASSSLVRQRNTEAFF. The CDR3 DNA is TGTGCCAGCAGCTCCCTCGTTCGGCAGCGGAACACTGAAGCTTTCTTT.

The J gene is TRBJ1-5, the V gene TRBV6-9, with 7 bases matching TRBD1. The trim removed 5 bases at V and 9 bases at J, leaving 22 bases unmatched. The CDR3 totals 18 residues. Germline V lookup: CDR1 MNHGY, CDR2 SVAAGI. The CDR3 spells CASSLGITKRTGLTPQHF. CDR3 DNA: TGTGCCAGCAGTCTGGGGATCACTAAAAGGACAGGCCTAACGCCCCAGCATTTT.

This clone was counted a single time. This chain links TRBV9 with TRBJ1-1; D gene uncertain. The CDR3 is made up of 15 amino acids. Trimming stripped 0 bases from V and 2 bases from J, with 11 bases between. Germline V CDR1 and CDR2: SGDLS, YYNGEE. The CDR3 sequence is CASSVAPGLNTEAFF. In DNA form, the CDR3 reads TGTGCCAGCAGCGTAGCGCCAGGACTTAACACTGAAGCTTTCTTT.

The gene calls are TRBV9 and TRBJ1-2; 9 bases agree with TRBD1. This CDR3 comprises 19 residues. V dropped 4 bases and J dropped 1; count of bases not matched to a gene: 17. CDR1 and CDR2 from the germline V gene are SGDLS and YYNGEE. CDR3 loop: CASSPTGGTPNSINYGYTF. DNA for the CDR3: TGTGCCAGCAGCCCTACAGGGGGCACACCGAATTCTATTAACTATGGCTACACCTTC.

V is TRBV7-2 and J is TRBJ2-2, with D perhaps matching TRBD1 or TRBD2 (6 bases each). Germline assignment: CDR1 SGHTA and CDR2 FQGNSA. The CDR3 runs to 16 residues. V was trimmed by 5 bases and J by 1 base, leaving 14 bases between them. CDR3 in amino acids: CASSLEGGVNTGELFF. DNA of the CDR3: TGTGCCAGCAGCCTCGAGGGGGGCGTGAACACCGGGGAGCTGTTTTTT.

The CDR3 DNA sequence: TGTGCCAGCAGCTTGGAGGGGGGCGAGCAGTACTTC. Translation gives CASSLEGGEQYF. The rearrangement uses TRBV5-4 and TRBJ2-7; D might be TRBD1 or TRBD2, each matching 6 bases. Germline V lookup: CDR1 SGHNT, CDR2 YYREEE (reference sequence). V was cut by 0 bases and J by 6 bases, with 7 bases left in between. This CDR3 has 12 amino acids.

This chain uses TRBV6-5 with TRBJ1-4, with D possibly being TRBD1 (6 bases). V was shortened by 6 bases and J by 0 bases, with 11 bases between the two germline ends. The CDR3 is 15 amino acids. Germline V gene lookup returns CDR1 MNHEY and CDR2 SVGAGI. The CDR3 protein is CASSRTATTNEKLFF. The CDR3 bases are TGTGCCAGCAGCCGGACAGCAACAACTAATGAAAAACTGTTTTTT.

This chain uses TRBV15 with TRBJ1-1; 9 positions agree with TRBD1. V shed 3 bases, J shed 1 base, and the junction held 6 bases outside the gene matches. Germline V CDR1 and CDR2: LNHNV, YYDKDF (reference sequence). The length of the CDR3 is 16 residues. In DNA, the CDR3 is TGTGCCACCAGCAGGTATACAGGGGGCGGGAACACTGAAGCTTTCTTT. This sequence encodes CATSRYTGGGNTEAFF.

The chain links TRBV6-5 to TRBJ1-2; no firm D call. The CDR3 covers 11 residues. The V end was cut by 5 bases, the J end by 4 bases, with 5 bases between. From germline, CDR1 is MNHEY and CDR2 SVGAGI. DNA of the CDR3: TGTGCCAGCAGTAGTAGCTATGGCTACACCTTC. This sequence encodes CASSSSYGYTF.